This TCR beta chain was sequenced during a study of OX40 agonist ivuxolimab in advanced cancers. The study, taken as a whole, reports: CD4+ and CD8+ blood T cells expanded clonally by week 6 at 0.1 to 3.0 mg/kg.

The sample holds many counts of this clone. Its specificity is unknown. Clones were read by immunoSEQ multiplex PCR, and TCRdb kept only the in-frame ones, dropping some. The sample contains 70,000 to 95,000 clones, about 86% of which appear only once. The specimen comprised CD4+ or CD8+ T cells sorted from blood, sampled in a trial of the OX40 agonist ivuxolimab. This clonotype was sampled from an adult with an advanced solid tumor such as melanoma, head and neck, liver or kidney cancer.

Here the CDR3 reads CASSDQVRQYF. In DNA form, the CDR3 reads TGTGCCAGCAGTGATCAGGTACGGCAGTACTTC. This sequence joins TRBV2 and TRBJ2-7; no firm D call. Germline CDR1 reads SNHLY; CDR2 reads FYNNEI. The CDR3 loop spans 11 amino acids. Trimming stripped 3 bases from V and 9 bases from J, with 9 bases between.